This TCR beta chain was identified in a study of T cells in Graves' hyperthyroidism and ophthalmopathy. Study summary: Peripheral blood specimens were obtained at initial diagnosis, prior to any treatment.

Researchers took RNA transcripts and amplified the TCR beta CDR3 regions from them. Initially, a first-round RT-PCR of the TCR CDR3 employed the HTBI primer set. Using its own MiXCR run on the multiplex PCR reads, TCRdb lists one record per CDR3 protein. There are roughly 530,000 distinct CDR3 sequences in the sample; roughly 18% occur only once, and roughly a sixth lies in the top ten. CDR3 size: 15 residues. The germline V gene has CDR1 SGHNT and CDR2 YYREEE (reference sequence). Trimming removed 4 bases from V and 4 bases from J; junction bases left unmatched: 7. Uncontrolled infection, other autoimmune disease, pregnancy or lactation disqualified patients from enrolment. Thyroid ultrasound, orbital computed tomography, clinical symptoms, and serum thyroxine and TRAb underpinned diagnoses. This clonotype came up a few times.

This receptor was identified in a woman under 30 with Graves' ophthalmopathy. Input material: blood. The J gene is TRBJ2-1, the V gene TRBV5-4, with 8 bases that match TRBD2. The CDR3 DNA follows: TGTGCCAGCAGCCTAAAGACTAGCGTATACAATGAGCAGTTCTTC. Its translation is CASSLKTSVYNEQFF.